These T cell receptor beta chains were read from a single sample in a study of kidney transplant recipient with SARS-CoV-2 infection. TCRdb reprocessed the reads with MiXCR, giving one entry per CDR3 protein. The data show roughly 230,000 distinct CDR3 sequences, 25% to 35% seen once. The sample was a blood sample, taken at baseline and on roughly day 120 from a kidney transplant recipient. Receptor source: a male patient aged 25 to 39 who had COVID-19 and was a kidney transplant recipient. Some T cells may have originated in the graft donor. Each CDR3 is given with its conserved first and last residue. The order of the fields is D gene, clone size, V gene, J gene, CDR3 DNA, CDR3 protein. D genes are given only for firm matches. Not every row has a clone size; where given, it reads once, few, many or a size class.

>TRBD1|many|TRBV4-1|TRBJ2-7
TGCGCCAGCAGCCAAGGGGGGACAGGGACCTACGAGCAGTACTTC
CASSQGGTGTYEQYF
>TRBD2|.|TRBV5-1|TRBJ2-3
TGCGCCAGCAGCCGAGCGGGGGGGTTTACAGATACGCAGTATTTT
CASSRAGGFTDTQYF
>TRBD2|.|TRBV30|TRBJ2-4
TGTGCCTGGAGTGGGACTAGCGCCATTCAGTGCTTC
CAWSGTSAIQCF
>.|many|TRBV3-1|TRBJ1-2
TGTGCCAGCAGCTTAGAGGACACCCTTCGAAAGACCTATGGCTACACCTTC
CASSLEDTLRKTYGYTF
>TRBD1|.|TRBV6-5|TRBJ2-3
TGTGCCAGCAGAAACGGACAGGGGGCGGTCACAGATACGCAGTATTTT
CASRNGQGAVTDTQYF
>.|.|TRBV4-3|TRBJ2-7
TGCGCCAGCAGCCAAGATTTGGGGGGCAAGCAGTACTTC
CASSQDLGGKQYF
>TRBD1|many|TRBV27|TRBJ1-2
TGTGCCAGCAGTGAAATTGGGGCTCAGGGACAGGGGGCAAGGGGCTACACCTTC
CASSEIGAQGQGARGYTF
>.|many|TRBV4-1|TRBJ2-6
TGCGCCAGCAGCCAAGAAGGCCAGGGGAGTGGGGCCAACGTCCTGACTTTC
CASSQEGQGSGANVLTF
>TRBD1|once|TRBV19|TRBJ1-1
TGTGCCAGTAGTATTGGACAGGGGGACACTGAAGCTTTCTTT
CASSIGQGDTEAFF
>TRBD2|many|TRBV10-1|TRBJ2-7
TGCGCCAGCATCTCCCGGGAACTAGCGGGCCCCTCCTACGAGCAGTACTTC
CASISRELAGPSYEQYF
>.|many|TRBV25-1|TRBJ1-2
TGTGCCAGCAGTTCATTCATAGAACTGGGAAAGACCTATGGCTACACCTTC
CASSSFIELGKTYGYTF
>TRBD1|.|TRBV14|TRBJ1-1
TGTGCCAGCAGCCTTCAGGGGGCGGTAGGCACTGAAGCTTTCTTT
CASSLQGAVGTEAFF
>TRBD1|few|TRBV4-1|TRBJ2-6
TGCGCCAGCAGCCAACAACAGGGGGCGGCCAACGTCCTGACTTTC
CASSQQQGAANVLTF
>.|.|TRBV5-4|TRBJ1-2
TGTGCCAACGGGAGATTCGTACCAGGAAAGACCCATGGCTACACCTTC
CANGRFVPGKTHGYTF
>TRBD1|many|TRBV5-5|TRBJ1-2
TGTGCCAGCAGCCCCCTTGCTTGGACAGGGGGCCAGACGGATGGCTACACCTTC
CASSPLAWTGGQTDGYTF
>.|many|TRBV18|TRBJ2-2
TGTGCCAGCTCACCTGGGGGGACGAGCACCGGGGAGCTGTTTTTT
CASSPGGTSTGELFF
>TRBD1|.|TRBV7-9|TRBJ1-3
TGTGCCAGCAACTCAAACAGGGGGCACGACACCACATATTTT
CASNSNRGHDTTYF
>TRBD2|.|TRBV7-2|TRBJ2-3
TGTGCCAGCAGCTTCACTAGCGGGATTCCAGATACGCAGTATTTT
CASSFTSGIPDTQYF
>TRBD1|many|TRBV5-1|TRBJ1-3
TGCGCCAGCAGCTTACAGGGGGCTGGAAACACCATATATTTT
CASSLQGAGNTIYF
>.|many|TRBV6-8|TRBJ1-2
TGTGCCAGCAGTTGTCCGCTACGCTCTAGAAAGACCTATGGCTACACCTTC
CASSCPLRSRKTYGYTF
>.|many|TRBV20-1|TRBJ2-5
TGCAGTGCTAGGAGGGGCCCAGAGACCCAGTACTTC
CSARRGPETQYF
>TRBD2|few|TRBV18|TRBJ2-5
TGTGCCAGCTCACCCCTGCTAGCGGGAGTACAAGAGACCCAGTACTTC
CASSPLLAGVQETQYF
>TRBD1|many|TRBV25-1|TRBJ1-1
TGTGCCAGCAGTGAATCTCCCCTTCGACAGGGGGTGGAAGCTTTCTTT
CASSESPLRQGVEAFF
>.|many|TRBV11-3|TRBJ1-1
TGTGCCAGCAGCTTTGGACAGTTAGAAGCTTTCTTT
CASSFGQLEAFF
>.|.|TRBV7-9|TRBJ2-5
TGTGCCAGCAGCTCCGGGGGCCACCAAGAGACCCAGTACTTC
CASSSGGHQETQYF
>TRBD2|.|TRBV10-1|TRBJ2-1
TGCGCCAGCAGTGATGCCAGCAGCGGGAGCTACAATGAGCAGTTCTTC
CASSDASSGSYNEQFF
>TRBD2|many|TRBV19|TRBJ2-2
TGTGCCAGCGATAACCCGGGACTAGCGGGAGTTGGGGGTGCCGGGGAGCTGTTTTTT
CASDNPGLAGVGGAGELFF
>.|many|TRBV3-1|TRBJ2-5
TGTGCCAGCAGCTTTTTTTATCCCATTTCTTTCTCTGAGACCCAGTACTTC
CASSFFYPISFSETQYF
>.|.|TRBV7-2|TRBJ2-5
TGTGCCAGCAGCTTTTACCCTAGCAACCAAGAGACCCAGTACTTC
CASSFYPSNQETQYF
>.|many|TRBV11-2|TRBJ1-6
TGTGCCAGCGGCACTGGGAGCTCCTATAATTCACCCCTCCACTTT
CASGTGSSYNSPLHF
>.|many|TRBV2|TRBJ2-2
TGTGCCAGCAGTGTGGCATCTCAGGACACCGGGGAGCTGTTTTTT
CASSVASQDTGELFF
>.|many|TRBV7-9|TRBJ1-2
TGTGCCAGCACTGATAAGTTCTGGGGCCAGGGCGGAGGTGGCTACACCTTC
CASTDKFWGQGGGGYTF
>TRBD2|.|TRBV29-1|TRBJ2-3
TGCAGCGTTGACTCCCAACGTATCGCGGGAGGGCCCGATACGCAGTATTTT
CSVDSQRIAGGPDTQYF
>TRBD1|many|TRBV7-8|TRBJ1-1
TGTGCCAGCAGCCCAACAGGGGGTGAAGCTTTCTTT
CASSPTGGEAFF
>TRBD1|many|TRBV5-1|TRBJ2-4
TGCGCCAGCCGACAGGGGACGTTAGTAGGGGCCAAAAACATTCAGTACTTC
CASRQGTLVGAKNIQYF
>TRBD2|.|TRBV6-4|TRBJ2-1
TGTGCCAGCAGTGACGTGGCTAGCGGGAGGGATGAGCAGTTCTTC
CASSDVASGRDEQFF
>TRBD2|many|TRBV15|TRBJ2-5
TGTGCCACCAGCAGAGAGGCTAGCGGGTCCCAAGAGACCCAGTACTTC
CATSREASGSQETQYF
>.|many|TRBV2|TRBJ1-4
TGTGCCAGCAGTATGGGGAGGGGCCCGGCCGAAAAACTGTTTTTT
CASSMGRGPAEKLFF
>TRBD1|.|TRBV6-5|TRBJ2-2
TGTGCCAGCATTGTATTTACAGGGGGGAACACCGGGGAGCTGTTTTTT
CASIVFTGGNTGELFF
>.|many|TRBV19|TRBJ1-2
TGTGCCAGTAGTGTGTCCAGGACAAATCGAAAGACCTATGGCTACACCTTC
CASSVSRTNRKTYGYTF
>.|.|TRBV7-3|TRBJ2-5
TGTGCCAGCAGCTTAACCCCCATGGGGGAGACCCAGTACTTC
CASSLTPMGETQYF
>.|many|TRBV11-1|TRBJ1-2
TGTGCCAGCAGCGGAAGGTCTAAGGCTGGAAAGACCTATGGCTACACCTTC
CASSGRSKAGKTYGYTF
>.|few|TRBV7-2|TRBJ2-3
TGTGCCAGCAGCTTCGGGGGCCTGGAGGGGCAGTATTTT
CASSFGGLEGQYF
>.|many|TRBV19|TRBJ1-4
TGTGCCAGTAACAGGATTACGGGGGCTAATGAAAAACTGTTTTTT
CASNRITGANEKLFF
>TRBD2|many|TRBV5-1|TRBJ2-1
TGCGCCAGCAGCTTGGTGGCTAGCGGGAGTGGGGGCAATGAGCAGTTCTTC
CASSLVASGSGGNEQFF
>.|.|TRBV18|TRBJ1-1
TGTGCCAGCCCGACGGGGGAGAACACTGAAGCTTTCTTT
CASPTGENTEAFF
>TRBD1|many|TRBV3-1|TRBJ1-3
TGTGCCAGCAGCCTGACAGGGGAAAACACCATATATTTT
CASSLTGENTIYF
>.|many|TRBV11-2|TRBJ1-2
TGTGCCAGCAGCCATGTGATAACAAGCAGAAAGACCTATGGCTACACCTTC
CASSHVITSRKTYGYTF
>.|.|TRBV24-1|TRBJ2-7
TGTGCCACCAGTGAGACCGGGGGTTGGGAGCAGTACTTC
CATSETGGWEQYF
>.|many|TRBV30|TRBJ1-3
TGTGCCTGGAGTCCAGAGGGAAACACCATATATTTT
CAWSPEGNTIYF
>.|many|TRBV21-1|TRBJ1-4
TGTGCCAGCAGCAAAGCGCTCCGGGATAATGAAAAACTGTTTTTT
CASSKALRDNEKLFF
>.|.|TRBV16|TRBJ1-2
TGTGTCAGCAGCAAAACTGTGGTCGTTAGAAAGACCTATGGCTACACCTTC
CVSSKTVVVRKTYGYTF
>.|many|TRBV5-1|TRBJ1-6
TGCGCCAGCAGCTTGGCAGGGTATAATTCACCCCTCCACTTT
CASSLAGYNSPLHF
>.|many|TRBV24-1|TRBJ2-3
TGTGCCACCAGTTCGGGCGTAGGGGCCACAGATACGCAGTATTTT
CATSSGVGATDTQYF
>.|many|TRBV5-6|TRBJ1-2
TGTGCCAGCAGCGACCCTGACGGGCGAAGATACGGCTACACCTTC
CASSDPDGRRYGYTF